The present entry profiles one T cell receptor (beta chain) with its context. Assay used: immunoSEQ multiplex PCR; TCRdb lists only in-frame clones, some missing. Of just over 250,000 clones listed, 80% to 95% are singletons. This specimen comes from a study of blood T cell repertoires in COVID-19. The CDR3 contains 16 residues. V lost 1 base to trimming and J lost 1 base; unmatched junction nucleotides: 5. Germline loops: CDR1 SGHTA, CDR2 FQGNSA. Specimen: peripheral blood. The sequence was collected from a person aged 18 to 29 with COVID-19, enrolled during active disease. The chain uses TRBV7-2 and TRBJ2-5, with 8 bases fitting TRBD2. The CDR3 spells CASSLESGGAQETQYF. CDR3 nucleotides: TGTGCCAGCAGCTTAGAGAGCGGGGGCGCCCAAGAGACCCAGTACTTC.